The 5 T cell receptor beta chains reported below all come from one sample, sequenced in a study of cytomegalovirus exposure and HLA in healthy donors. 60 Vbeta and 13 Jbeta primers were used in PCR. The assay was immunoSEQ multiplex PCR, and TCRdb's table has in-frame clones only and misses some. The sample holds approximately 110,000 clones. Sequenced: PBMCs. The receptors stem from a young man in good health and CMV-seronegative.

J is TRBJ1-2 and V is TRBV28; 8 bases are a match to TRBD1. After removal of 2 bases from V and 2 bases from J, the junction contained 7 bases not matched to a gene. The CDR3 covers 16 residues. Germline V gene lookup returns CDR1 MDHEN and CDR2 SYDVKM. CDR3 DNA sequence: TGTGCCAGCAGTTTAACGGACAGGGCATTCAACTATGGCTACACCTTC. Translated, it gives CASSLTDRAFNYGYTF.

The chain employs TRBV5-4 and TRBJ2-1; tentatively, D is TRBD2 (7 bases). The CDR3 contains 17 residues. CDR1 is SGHNT and CDR2 is YYREEE in the germline V gene (reference sequence). The V and J ends lost 4 bases and 7 bases respectively, with 24 bases between them. CDR3 sequence (DNA): TGTGCCAGCAGCCTCCCCATCGGGGGGACAAACGGGAATGAGCAGTTCTTC. Translated: CASSLPIGGTNGNEQFF.

This chain connects TRBV7-9 to TRBJ2-1, with a weak D call TRBD1 (5 bases). Trimming removed 5 bases at V and 4 bases at J, with 21 bases between. The CDR3 length is 17 residues. CDR1 is SEHNR and CDR2 is FQNEAQ in the germline V gene (reference sequence). The DNA of the CDR3 is TGTGCCAGCAGCCCGGATTATCAGGGCCGTGGTTACAATGAGCAGTTCTTC. As protein: CASSPDYQGRGYNEQFF.

This chain links TRBV29-1 with TRBJ2-7; D is perhaps TRBD1 (5 bases). The CDR3 is made up of 13 amino acids. The germline V and J ends were trimmed by 4 bases and 2 bases, with 12 bases remaining between them. The germline V gene encodes CDR1 SQVTM and CDR2 ANQGSEA. The DNA for the CDR3 is TGCAGCGTTGGGGGCAGAGCTACCTACGAGCAGTACTTC. This gives the protein CSVGGRATYEQYF.

V gene TRBV6-4 combines with J gene TRBJ2-3; 8 nucleotides agree with TRBD1. Germline CDR1 reads MRHNA; CDR2 reads SNTAGT. CDR3 length: 14 residues. V trimming: 6 bases; J trimming: 1 base; junction bases outside the gene matches: 3. The CDR3, as DNA: TGTGCCAGCAGAGAGGGACAGGGCACAGATACGCAGTATTTT. This gives the protein CASREGQGTDTQYF.